Shown below are 2 T cell receptor beta chains from a single sample sequenced in a study of tumor-infiltrating lymphocytes in primary liver carcinoma. A primer matching the constant region was used to make TCR beta cDNA from 500 to 600 ng of total RNA. Sequencing libraries for TCR beta derived from three nested multiplex PCR rounds that used slightly modified ARM-PCR. The study ran its first two PCR rounds for roughly 9 cycles each, using TRBV1-TRBV30 forward primers and a C-beta reverse primer. TCRdb redid the calling of the multiplex PCR reads with MiXCR, one entry per CDR3 protein. The sample yields 95,000 to 150,000 distinct CDR3 sequences, around two thirds seen once. Between roughly 20 and 33 mg of unsorted bulk tissue served as the source from which RNA and DNA were co-extracted. The sequenced sample was liver tumor tissue from sampling region 1. As to subset: tumor region T1, superior pole. The origin of the receptors is a woman in her fifties or sixties with primary liver carcinoma and hepatitis B virus infection.

With regard to this clonotype: A much larger clone sits a single nucleotide away, making a read error possible. The final CDR3 position lacks the conserved phenylalanine or tryptophan, pointing to a likely read error. The genes are TRBV10-2 and TRBJ2-7; possible D gene TRBD2, 7 bases. V was clipped by 6 bases and J by 4 bases, with 16 bases between them. Looked up from germline, CDR1 is WSHSY and CDR2 is SAAADI. The CDR3 consists of 14 residues. CDR3 amino acids: CASRGGGLKYEQYL. The CDR3 nucleotides are TGCGCCAGCAGGGGAGGGGGACTCAAATACGAGCAGTACTTA.

For this clonotype: One junction end disagrees with the germline gene, perhaps due to a read error. The rearrangement uses TRBV12-3 or TRBV12-4 and TRBJ1-2; 9 bases agree with TRBD1. CDR3 length: 14 amino acids. In DNA form, the CDR3 reads TGTGCCAGCAGTTTCCGCGACAGGGGGTATGGCTACTCCTTC. Its translation is CASSFRDRGYGYSF.